This passage covers 27 T cell receptor beta chains from one sample sequenced in a study of blood T cells in healthy people across ages. With a J-beta primer mix and a sample-barcoded 5' primer, a second PCR ran about 7 to 12 cycles. From the 5' RACE reads, TCRdb called clonotypes with MiXCR, one entry per CDR3 protein. This table holds about a million distinct CDR3 sequences, just over 50% found once. Sequencing was carried out using blood. The source is a woman aged 55-75 years in good health.

The chain joins TRBV20-1 to TRBJ2-1; no definite D call. The CDR3 contains 16 residues. In germline, CDR1 is DFQATT, CDR2 SNEGSKA (reference sequence). The V end was cut by 3 bases, the J end by 4 bases, with 19 bases between. This chain's CDR3 is CSASSRDPPPYNEQFF. The CDR3, as DNA: TGCAGTGCTAGTAGTCGAGATCCACCACCATACAATGAGCAGTTCTTC.

The chain links TRBV19 to TRBJ2-7; TRBD1 agrees at 9 bases. CDR1 and CDR2 from the germline V gene are LNHDA and SQIVND (reference sequence). CDR3 length equals 15 residues. V lost 7 bases, J lost 0 bases, and 7 bases stayed unmatched. The CDR3 protein is CASTTGQGFSYEQYF. The CDR3, as DNA: TGTGCCAGTACCACCGGACAGGGGTTCTCCTACGAGCAGTACTTC.

V and J are TRBV10-3 and TRBJ2-3; D might be TRBD1 or TRBD2, each matching 6 bases. The V gene lost 5 bases and the J gene lost 8 bases, with 14 bases spanning the gap. The CDR3 covers 13 residues. Germline lookup yields CDR1 ENHRY and CDR2 SYGVKD. CDR3 amino acids: CAISFPGAGTQYF. CDR3 nucleotides: TGTGCCATCAGTTTCCCGGGGGCTGGTACGCAGTATTTT.

The chain recombines TRBV20-1 with TRBJ2-1; D remains unclear. The CDR3 has 14 amino acids. The V end was cut by 0 bases, the J end by 6 bases, with 12 bases between. Germline CDR1 and CDR2: DFQATT and SNEGSKA (reference sequence). In nucleotides, the CDR3 is TGCAGTGCTAGAGATCCGGACGGGTCCAATGAGCAGTTCTTC. Its protein product is CSARDPDGSNEQFF.

This clonotype has only a few counts. This chain connects TRBV5-6 to TRBJ2-5; D call uncertain. Looked up from germline, CDR1 is SGHDT and CDR2 is YYEEEE. Trimming cost V 5 bases and J 4 bases, with 12 bases left between them. This CDR3 has 13 amino acids. The CDR3 DNA is TGTGCCAGCAGACGGACGGTGGGAGAGACCCAGTACTTC. This translates into CASRRTVGETQYF.

This clonotype came up once. The gene calls are TRBV4-1 and TRBJ2-5, with D possibly matching TRBD1 (6 bases). Matching the DNA end better, TRBJ2-7 makes the J call doubtful. CDR3 length: 17 amino acids. Germline V gene lookup returns CDR1 MGHRA and CDR2 YSYEKL. The CDR3 nucleotides are TGCGCCAGCAGCCAAGTCGCGAGGATGGGGGCCGACTACGAGCAGTACTTC. It specifies CASSQVARMGADYEQYF.

The chain is built from TRBV28 and TRBJ2-4; tentatively, D is TRBD2 (7 bases). Germline V gene sequence: CDR1 MDHEN, CDR2 SYDVKM. The CDR3 has 13 residues. V gave up 7 bases and J gave up 13 bases, with 20 bases separating them. CDR3 DNA: TGTGCCAGCACGCGGGGAGGGCCAGGGGAGCAGTACTTC. This codes for CASTRGGPGEQYF.

In its sample, this clonotype was seen a few times. CDR3 DNA: TGTGCCACCAGCAGAGATTGGTCAGGGGAAGGCTACACCTTC. Its translation is CATSRDWSGEGYTF. The chain couples TRBV15 to TRBJ1-2, with a tentative D call TRBD1 (6 bases). Germline CDR1 and CDR2: LNHNV and YYDKDF (reference sequence). The CDR3 is made up of 14 amino acids. The V gene lost 0 bases and the J gene lost 8 bases, with 13 bases spanning the gap.

The chain carries TRBV7-6 and TRBJ2-1; no firm D call. Deletions cut 1 base from V and 7 bases from J, with 23 bases between. The germline gives CDR1 SGHVS, CDR2 FNYEAQ. This CDR3 contains 18 residues. This CDR3 is CASSLEAARALSTNEQFF. The CDR3 nucleotides are TGTGCCAGCAGCTTAGAGGCTGCACGGGCCCTCTCTACGAATGAGCAGTTCTTC.

A note on this clonotype: It may be a read error: a sequence one base away is much more abundant. This chain uses TRBV27 with TRBJ2-4; the match to TRBD1 covers 8 bases. The V gene's germline CDR1 is MNHEY and CDR2 SMNVEV (reference sequence). The CDR3 has 13 amino acids. The J segment lost 7 bases and the V segment lost 4 bases, leaving 3 bases of the junction unmatched. The CDR3 DNA is TGTGCCAGCAGTTGCGACAGGGGTAACATTCAGTACTTC. Protein: CASSCDRGNIQYF.

Comments on this clonotype: A read error may explain this, as a much larger clone is one base away. This rearrangement joins TRBV29-1 to TRBJ2-1; TRBD2 matches at 11 bases. The CDR3 runs 11 residues. Germline CDR1 reads SQVTM; CDR2 reads ANQGSEA. Here the CDR3 reads CGAGLADEQFF. DNA for the CDR3: TGCGGCGCGGGACTAGCGGATGAGCAGTTCTTC.

CDR3 coding DNA: TGCGCCAGCAGCTTGGAGGCAGGGAAAAGTACAGATACGCAGTATTTT. The encoded protein is CASSLEAGKSTDTQYF. V is TRBV5-1 and J is TRBJ2-3, with TRBD1 as a possible D gene (5 bases). This CDR3 region has 16 residues. V shed 0 bases and J shed 3 bases, with 14 bases lying between them. Per germline, CDR1 SGHRS and CDR2 YFSETQ. Using reference TRBV5-1 and TRBJ2-3 for the parts outside the CDR3, the full variable domain is KAGVTQTPRYLIKTRGQQVTLSCSPISGHRSVSWYQQTPGQGLQFLFEYFSETQRNKGNFPGRFSGRQFSNSRSEMNVSTLELGDSALYLCASSLEAGKSTDTQYFGPGTRLTVL.

Written as DNA, the CDR3 is TGTGCCATCAGCAAGCCGGATGGACGTCAGCAGTACTTC. This gives the protein CAISKPDGRQQYF. The chain links TRBV10-3 to TRBJ2-7; D unresolved. This CDR3 region has 13 residues. The V end lost 6 bases, the J end lost 8 bases, and 17 bases lay between the germline ends. Germline assignment: CDR1 ENHRY and CDR2 SYGVKD.

This clonotype was picked up a small number of times. Written as DNA, the CDR3 is TGTGCCAGCAGCCGATCCGGAGGGACAGATACGCAGTATTTT. It encodes CASSRSGGTDTQYF. The chain carries TRBV3-1 and TRBJ2-3; D may be TRBD2 (6 bases). Germline V gene data show CDR1 as LGHDT and CDR2 as YNNKEL (reference sequence). V lost 4 bases and J lost 3, with 11 bases in between. The CDR3 is 14 residues long.

This clonotype showed up just a few times. The rearrangement joins TRBV4-1 to TRBJ2-5; no reliable D call. Germline values: CDR1 MGHRA, CDR2 YSYEKL. This CDR3 is built from 16 residues. V was shortened by 0 bases and J by 4 bases, with 15 bases between the two germline ends. The CDR3 loop is CASSQDGRAMRETQYF. In DNA form, the CDR3 reads TGCGCCAGCAGCCAAGATGGACGAGCGATGAGAGAGACCCAGTACTTC.

The rearrangement joins TRBV3-1 to TRBJ2-7; D remains unclear. The CDR3 runs 14 residues. Germline loops: CDR1 LGHDT, CDR2 YNNKEL (reference sequence). Deletions cut 1 base from V and 10 bases from J, with 17 bases between. The CDR3: CASSQGLNGEDQYF. The CDR3 DNA sequence: TGTGCCAGCAGCCAAGGTCTGAATGGGGAAGACCAGTACTTC.

This sequence joins TRBV9 and TRBJ2-1; TRBD2 matches at 7 bases. The CDR3 contains 14 residues. Trimming took 4 bases from V and 9 from J; bases not matched to a gene: 10. Germline lookup yields CDR1 SGDLS and CDR2 YYNGEE. The CDR3 sequence: CASSPAAGYPEQFF. The CDR3 DNA reads as TGTGCCAGCAGCCCCGCAGCGGGGTACCCTGAGCAGTTCTTC.

This sequence joins TRBV27 and TRBJ2-5; TRBD1 matches at 10 bases. CDR1 is MNHEY and CDR2 is SMNVEV in the germline V gene (reference sequence). The CDR3 is 17 amino acids. With 5 bases clipped from V and 5 bases from J, the junction kept 14 bases outside the gene matches. The CDR3 sequence: CASSTSSGTGDRETQYF. In DNA form, the CDR3 reads TGTGCCAGCAGTACCTCTTCCGGGACAGGGGACCGTGAGACCCAGTACTTC.

V usage is TRBV11-2 and J usage is TRBJ2-5; 7 positions agree with TRBD1. After removal of 3 bases from V and 0 bases from J, the junction contained 13 bases not matched to a gene. The CDR3 totals 18 residues. Per germline, CDR1 SGHAT and CDR2 FQNNGV. CDR3 loop: CASSFHPPGQPNQETQYF. In DNA, the CDR3 is TGTGCCAGCAGCTTTCATCCCCCGGGACAGCCAAACCAAGAGACCCAGTACTTC.

The chain employs TRBV27 and TRBJ2-4; TRBD1 agrees at 7 bases. Germline V CDR1 and CDR2: MNHEY, SMNVEV (reference sequence). The junction had 17 bases not matched to a gene; V was cut back by 5 bases and J by 13 bases. This CDR3 comprises 15 residues. The CDR3 reads CASSKRQGLLGEQYF. CDR3 DNA: TGTGCCAGCAGTAAACGACAGGGCCTCTTAGGGGAGCAGTACTTC.

This clonotype was counted ten times or more. J is TRBJ2-5 and V is TRBV4-2, with a tentative D call TRBD1 (6 bases). This CDR3 is built from 16 residues. The germline CDR1 and CDR2 sequences are LGHNA and YNFKEQ. The germline V and J ends were trimmed by 4 bases and 1 base, with 16 bases remaining between them. The CDR3 DNA reads as TGTGCCAGCAGCCCCCAGGGACACCAACCCCAAGAGACCCAGTACTTC. It encodes CASSPQGHQPQETQYF.

This clonotype was detected a few times. The V gene is TRBV7-6, the J gene TRBJ2-7; D remains unclear. This CDR3 comprises 12 residues. Germline loops: CDR1 SGHVS, CDR2 FNYEAQ. V shed 5 bases and J shed 6 bases, with 11 bases lying between them. In DNA form, the CDR3 reads TGTGCCAGCAGCCAAGGAGTAAGCGAGCAGTACTTC. Its protein product is CASSQGVSEQYF.

This clonotype came up a few times. CDR3 residues: CASSQGAGENEQFF. The CDR3 DNA reads as TGTGCCAGCAGCCAAGGAGCGGGAGAGAATGAGCAGTTCTTC. The chain uses TRBV4-2 and TRBJ2-1, with TRBD2 matching 8 bases. The CDR3 contains 14 residues. CDR1 and CDR2 (germline): LGHNA, YNFKEQ. The ends lost 1 base at V and 7 bases at J; junction bases unmatched: 3.

CDR3 sequence (DNA): TGTGCCAGCAGCTTCGGGGGAGGGCGCGAGCAGTACTTC. The encoded protein is CASSFGGGREQYF. The chain has TRBV7-2 and TRBJ2-7, with 7 nucleotides matching TRBD2. The germline V gene encodes CDR1 SGHTA and CDR2 FQGNSA. After removal of 3 bases from V and 6 bases from J, the junction contained 5 bases not matched to a gene. This CDR3 comprises 13 residues. The variable domain in full, completed from reference TRBV7-2 and TRBJ2-7, reads GAGVSQSPSNKVTEKGKDVELRCDPISGHTALYWYRQSLGQGLEFLIYFQGNSAPDKSGLPSDRFSAERTGGSVSTLTIQRTQQEDSAVYLCASSFGGGREQYFGPGTRLTVT.

The chain couples TRBV15 to TRBJ2-1; TRBD1 agrees at 9 bases. The CDR3 is 20 residues long. Germline CDR1 is LNHNV and CDR2 is YYDKDF (reference sequence). V was clipped by 5 bases and J by 1 base; unmatched bases: 18. Here the CDR3 reads CATSGAGTGTIRRSYNEQFF. The CDR3 bases are TGTGCCACCAGCGGGGCCGGGACAGGGACAATTCGGAGGTCCTACAATGAGCAGTTCTTC.

Of note for this clonotype: This sequence may be a read error, since a much larger clone differs from it by one base. The V call is TRBV12-3 or TRBV12-4, the J call TRBJ2-7; 7 bases match TRBD2. The J segment lost 2 bases and the V segment lost 6 bases, leaving 10 bases of the junction unmatched. The CDR3 spans 15 residues. CDR3 sequence (DNA): TGTGCCAGCAGAGCGGGACTAACGGATACCTACGAGCAGTACTTC. It codes for CASRAGLTDTYEQYF.

About this clonotype: This may be a read error, as it is one base from a much larger clone. The chain recombines TRBV4-3 with TRBJ2-3, with D possibly TRBD2 on 6 matching bases. The germline gives CDR1 LGHNA, CDR2 YSLEER. CDR3 length: 18 residues. CDR3 residues: CASSQDPPGALRGDTQCF. For the CDR3, the DNA is TGCGCCAGCAGCCAAGACCCTCCGGGAGCGCTACGGGGAGATACGCAGTGTTTT.